One and the same sample provided the 2 T cell receptor beta chains below, sequenced in a study of blood T cells in healthy people across ages. A second PCR, run for about 6 to 12 cycles, used a sample-barcoded 5' primer plus a J-beta primer mix. TCRdb re-analysed the 5' RACE reads in MiXCR, keeping a single row per CDR3 protein. The table has 750,000 or so distinct CDR3 sequences, around 25% seen once. This sample also appeared in a second study, on T cells of mothers and their children.

The specimen was blood. These receptor sequences come from a boy aged 5-17 years in good health.

This clonotype was seen only a few times. V is TRBV3-1 and J is TRBJ2-5, with D possibly matching TRBD1 (5 bases). The CDR3 totals 15 residues. V gave up 0 bases and J gave up 0 bases, with 8 bases separating them. Looked up from germline, CDR1 is LGHDT and CDR2 is YNNKEL (reference sequence). CDR3 sequence: CASSQDFRDQETQYF. CDR3 nucleotide sequence: TGTGCCAGCAGCCAAGATTTCAGGGACCAAGAGACCCAGTACTTC.

This clonotype was seen only a few times. V and J are TRBV4-2 and TRBJ1-2; the D is unclear. This CDR3 has 18 residues. V shed 1 base and J shed 3 bases, with 21 bases lying between them. Germline V gives CDR1 LGHNA, CDR2 YNFKEQ. CDR3 protein: CASSQGGSTASEDYGYTF. In nucleotides, the CDR3 is TGTGCCAGCAGCCAAGGAGGGTCAACGGCGAGTGAGGACTATGGCTACACCTTC.